The present T cell receptor (beta chain) was sequenced within a study of CD8 T cells in Susac syndrome (dated by TCRdb to the late 2010s). Some background on the complete study: Whether CD8+ T cell activation and differentiation in Susac syndrome was antigen driven was tested using repertoire sequencing.

RNA was extracted with the RNeasy kit and roughly 0.45 to 1 ug was reverse transcribed using random hexamers. The immunoSEQ multiplex PCR assay, covering 54 Vbeta and 13 Jbeta segments, was used to amplify TCR beta CDR3 regions. PCR amplification bias was corrected using a synthetic template baseline for primer optimization and computational correction. As for the authors' bioinformatics: Only productive sequences were kept, with reads annotated to V, D and J genes according to IMGT and analyzed in immunoSEQ Analyzer. To calculate clonality, Shannon entropy was normalized by log2 of the number of productive unique sequences and then subtracted from one. For each patient and control, public and private clones were evaluated among the 100 most prevalent clones. Clones were defined as Susac-specific when absent from the healthy and MS cohorts, from approximately 1,100 published viral clones and from other ImmuneACCESS disease sequences. TCRdb reanalyzed the raw reads on its own, using fastp at Q25 for trimming and MiXCR for clone calling, and kept in-frame beta chains. Duplicate CDR3 protein sequences are folded into a single record with the most common DNA and genes. The V and J calls here are based on TCRdb, not the publication. Counted in this sample were about 210,000 distinct CDR3 sequences; roughly 96% of them appeared once. 0.085% to 0.095% of the sample is in the top ten clones.

This clonotype was counted a single time. The clone's antigen remains unknown. Nothing much larger sits one base from this clone, and base qualities are not available. A single read makes a weak case. Study-wide findings and limitations: The study acknowledged that relatively few individuals were included in the TCR sequencing and HLA analysis.

High-throughput TCR beta sequencing profiled peripheral blood CD8+ and CD4+ T cells from healthy donors, Susac syndrome patients and multiple sclerosis patients. The multiple sclerosis controls were treatment-naive patients who had stable or active relapsing-remitting disease and met the revised McDonald criteria. Bulk CD8+ and CD4+ T cells were purified magnetically by negative isolation, whereas CD8+ TEMRA cells were enriched by FACS. Blood was drawn into EDTA tubes, processed within 24 hours, and PBMCs were isolated by density gradient centrifugation. PBMCs destined for TCR sequencing were cryopreserved in liquid nitrogen and later thawed in a 37 °C water bath. Purity of sorted or isolated CD4+, CD8+ and CD8+ TEMRA cells was at least 90%. This clonotype originated in a human donor with multiple sclerosis. Sequenced material: CD4+ T cells from PBMCs.

The sequenced DNA: TGCAGCGTTGATGTACAGGTGGGGGGGGATACGCAGTATTTT. Translation gives CSVDVQVGGDTQYF. The chain joins TRBV29-1 to TRBJ2-3; 7 nucleotides in the junction match TRBD2. The CDR3 sequence holds 14 residues, the cysteine and phenylalanine included. Here the CDR3 DNA is all that survives: 42 bases in frame from base 1. The junction shows trimming of 3 bases on V and 6 bases on J, and the gene matches do not reach 9 bases of it. From the germline V gene, CDR1 is SQVTM and CDR2 is ANQGSEA.